The 26 T cell receptor beta chains reported below all come from one sample, sequenced in a study of T cell repertoires in cytomegalovirus infection. Their recognized antigens are unknown. TCRdb ran MiXCR on the reads and lists one entry per CDR3 protein. The sample carries 650,000 to 900,000 distinct CDR3 sequences, roughly 28% recorded once. Here the sequenced sample was cultured CD8+ T cells from PBMCs, taken from culture after CMV antigen stimulation. Source of these receptors: a human donor in good health (CMV status not recorded). Some clones in this sample may be carry-over from other donors' samples.

This clonotype came up many times. The chain recombines TRBV7-9 with TRBJ1-3; no clear D. The germline gives CDR1 SEHNR, CDR2 FQNEAQ (reference sequence). The germline V and J ends were trimmed by 4 bases and 4 bases, with 5 bases remaining between them. The CDR3 contains 12 residues. In DNA, the CDR3 is TGTGCCAGCAGCTCGGCAGGAAACACCATATATTTT. Its protein is CASSSAGNTIYF.

The chain has TRBV28 and TRBJ1-4; D ambiguous. The V gene's germline CDR1 is MDHEN and CDR2 SYDVKM. The CDR3 has 11 residues. With 5 bases removed from V and 17 bases from J, the gap between germline ends came to 15 bases. The CDR3 sequence is CASSRSAGSFF. In nucleotides, the CDR3 is TGTGCCAGCAGTCGGTCGGCGGGGAGCTTTTTT.

This chain uses TRBV14 with TRBJ2-2; the D gene is possibly TRBD1 (6 bases). V lost 1 base and J lost 4, with 10 bases in between. Germline CDR1 and CDR2: SGHDN and FVKESK. The CDR3 loop spans 15 amino acids. CDR3 in DNA: TGTGCCAGCAGCCAAGCAACAGGGTTCACCGGGGAGCTGTTTTTT. Protein product: CASSQATGFTGELFF.

This clonotype was detected ten times or more. DNA of the CDR3: TGTGCCAGCAGCTTCAATAGCGGGATCGGGGAGCTGTTTTTT. It yields the protein CASSFNSGIGELFF. The V call is TRBV7-8, the J call TRBJ2-2; 8 nucleotides align to TRBD2. Per germline, CDR1 SGHVS and CDR2 FQNEAQ. The CDR3 is 14 residues long. After removal of 3 bases from V and 7 bases from J, the junction contained 4 bases not matched to a gene.

V usage is TRBV20-1 and J usage is TRBJ1-5; 12 nucleotides align to TRBD1. Germline V gene lookup returns CDR1 DFQATT and CDR2 SNEGSKA (reference sequence). With V trimmed by 5 bases and J by 5 bases, 10 bases remained unmatched. The length of the CDR3 is 16 residues. The CDR3 sequence: CSASNRDRGRYQPQHF. The DNA for the CDR3 is TGCAGTGCTTCTAACCGGGACAGGGGGCGATATCAGCCCCAGCATTTT.

This chain uses TRBV19 with TRBJ2-1, with D unresolved. Per the germline V gene, CDR1 is LNHDA and CDR2 is SQIVND (reference sequence). The CDR3 consists of 15 residues. Trimming took 4 bases from V and 5 from J, leaving 15 bases between them. The CDR3 nucleotides are TGTGCCAGTAGTACAGGAACCGCCCCCCACAATGAGCAGTTCTTC. It codes for CASSTGTAPHNEQFF. Based on the CDR3 plus reference TRBV19 and TRBJ2-1, the full variable domain is DGGITQSPKYLFRKEGQNVTLSCEQNLNHDAMYWYRQDPGQGLRLIYYSQIVNDFQKGDIAEGYSVSREKKESFPLTVTSAQKNPTAFYLCASSTGTAPHNEQFFGPGTRLTVL.

The V gene is TRBV7-9, the J gene TRBJ2-3; no reliable D call. The V end was cut by 0 bases, the J end by 7 bases, with 8 bases between. The CDR3 extends over 13 amino acids. In germline, CDR1 is SEHNR, CDR2 FQNEAQ (reference sequence). The chain's CDR3 is CASSLAQLNTQYF. The CDR3 nucleotides read TGTGCCAGCAGCTTAGCCCAACTCAATACGCAGTATTTT.

The chain joins TRBV6-5 to TRBJ2-1, with 7 bases lining up with TRBD2. Germline CDR1 is MNHEY and CDR2 is SVGAGI. The J segment lost 5 bases and the V segment lost 0 bases, leaving 4 bases of the junction unmatched. CDR3 length: 15 amino acids. The DNA of the CDR3 is TGTGCCAGCAGTTACTCGGCGGGGGACCACAATGAGCAGTTCTTC. Encoded protein: CASSYSAGDHNEQFF.

The chain carries TRBV20-1 and TRBJ2-2, with 7 positions matching TRBD1. The ends lost 3 bases at V and 4 bases at J; junction bases unmatched: 5. CDR1 and CDR2 from the germline V gene are DFQATT and SNEGSKA (reference sequence). The length of the CDR3 is 14 residues. CDR3 nucleotides: TGCAGTGCTAGTAAACAGGGGTTCACCGGGGAGCTGTTTTTT. The encoded protein is CSASKQGFTGELFF.

The chain combines TRBV28 with TRBJ1-6, with D possibly being TRBD1 (6 bases). Trimming pared 5 bases from V and 14 bases from J, leaving 16 bases between. Per the germline V gene, CDR1 is MDHEN and CDR2 is SYDVKM. The CDR3 is made up of 13 amino acids. The CDR3 nucleotides read TGTGCCAGCAGTCCCTTAGGGGGGCCAACCCTCCACTTT. Amino acid sequence: CASSPLGGPTLHF.

This clonotype was observed many times. V and J are TRBV7-8 and TRBJ2-7; D might be TRBD1 (5 bases). V lost 1 base to trimming and J lost 3 bases, with 10 bases between them. Germline CDR1 SGHVS, CDR2 FQNEAQ. The CDR3 length is 14 residues. The CDR3 coding sequence is TGTGCCAGCAGCTTAGAGGGGCTCAGCTACGAGCAGTACTTC. Translation gives CASSLEGLSYEQYF.

A few counts support this clonotype. The chain's CDR3 is CASSLAGGFSYEQYV. CDR3 sequence (DNA): TGTGCCAGCAGCTTGGCGGGCGGATTCTCCTACGAGCAGTACGTC. V usage is TRBV5-8 and J usage is TRBJ2-7; D is undetermined. V dropped 0 bases and J dropped 0 bases, with 10 bases sitting between them. CDR3 length: 15 residues. Germline V lookup: CDR1 SGHTS, CDR2 YDEGEE.

Note on this clonotype: One base away lies a much larger clone, so this may be a sequencing read error. The J gene is TRBJ2-1, the V gene TRBV6-5; D is possibly TRBD1 or TRBD2 (5 bases each). Germline loops: CDR1 MNHEY, CDR2 SVGAGI. The CDR3 has 15 amino acids. Trimming left V 6 bases short and J 0 bases short, with 12 bases between. In DNA, the CDR3 is TGTGCCAGCAGCCCCGGGGCCGACTCCTACAATGAGCAGTTCTTC. This codes for CASSPGADSYNEQFF.

This clonotype has only a few counts. The J gene is TRBJ2-7, the V gene TRBV27; D is unresolved. The length of the CDR3 is 12 residues. The V gene's germline CDR1 is MNHEY and CDR2 SMNVEV (reference sequence). V was trimmed by 5 bases and J by 7 bases, leaving 12 bases between them. As DNA, the CDR3 is TGTGCCAGCAGTACATCAGCCCGTGAGCAGTACTTC. Translation gives CASSTSAREQYF.

The chain employs TRBV7-9 and TRBJ2-7; D remains unclear. This CDR3 is 13 amino acids long. Germline CDR1 reads SEHNR; CDR2 reads FQNEAQ (reference sequence). In nucleotides, the CDR3 is TGTGCCAGCAGTTTAGCTGGGGATAACGAGCAGTACGTC. Translated, it gives CASSLAGDNEQYV.

Many counts were recorded for this clonotype. The V gene is TRBV7-2, the J gene TRBJ2-3, with TRBD2 matching 10 bases. Trimming at V came to 4 bases and at J to 2 bases, leaving 18 bases not matched to a gene. Looked up from germline, CDR1 is SGHTA and CDR2 is FQGNSA. The CDR3 is 20 amino acids. This CDR3 reads CASSYPTSGSPFASTDTQYF. Here the CDR3 DNA reads TGTGCCAGCAGCTACCCGACTAGCGGGTCTCCCTTTGCCTCCACAGATACGCAGTATTTT.

This clonotype occurred a few times. This chain uses TRBV2 with TRBJ2-4, with D hard to call. V lost 10 bases and J lost 0, with 4 bases in between. The germline V gene has CDR1 SNHLY and CDR2 FYNNEI. This CDR3 comprises 11 residues. CDR3 nucleotide sequence: TGTGCCACCCTAGCCAAAAACATTCAGTACTTC. The encoded protein is CATLAKNIQYF.

This chain links TRBV13 with TRBJ2-5, with D possibly matching TRBD1 (8 bases). Looked up from germline, CDR1 is PRHDT and CDR2 is FYEKMQ (reference sequence). The CDR3 runs 15 residues. V lost 5 bases to trimming and J lost 0 bases, with 13 bases between them. The CDR3 region is CASSTGGGDQETQYF. The CDR3 DNA is TGTGCCAGCAGCACAGGGGGAGGGGACCAAGAGACCCAGTACTTC.

In its sample, this clonotype was seen many times. This chain connects TRBV7-9 to TRBJ2-7; either TRBD1 or TRBD2 may supply D (5 bases each). The CDR3 loop spans 12 amino acids. Per the germline V gene, CDR1 is SEHNR and CDR2 is FQNEAQ (reference sequence). In DNA form, the CDR3 reads TGTGCCAGCAGCTTAGGGGGGATGCGAATGGACGTC. This translates into CASSLGGMRMDV.

This clonotype was picked up a small number of times. This chain joins TRBV5-1 and TRBJ2-3; 7 bases agree with TRBD2. Unmatched junction bases numbered 4, after V lost 0 bases and J lost 3 bases. Germline CDR1 SGHRS, CDR2 YFSETQ. This CDR3 contains 15 residues. CDR3 sequence (DNA): TGCGCCAGCAGCTTGGAGAACGGGGGGACAGATACGCAGTATTTT. As protein: CASSLENGGTDTQYF.

This chain uses TRBV9 with TRBJ2-7; D is uncertain. V lost 0 bases and J lost 4, with 11 bases in between. The CDR3 runs to 14 residues. The germline gives CDR1 SGDLS, CDR2 YYNGEE. The CDR3 is CASSVGRAGYEQYF. CDR3 coding DNA: TGTGCCAGCAGCGTAGGGCGAGCAGGTTACGAGCAGTACTTC.

The chain joins TRBV27 to TRBJ1-1; weak D call: TRBD1 (6 bases). CDR3 length: 13 amino acids. Trimming removed 7 bases from V and 4 bases from J, with 13 bases in between. From germline, CDR1 is MNHEY and CDR2 SMNVEV (reference sequence). CDR3 sequence (DNA): TGTGCCAGCACCCCACAGGGAACCACTGAAGCTTTCTTT. The encoded protein is CASTPQGTTEAFF.

V gene TRBV19 combines with J gene TRBJ2-1; a possible D gene is TRBD2 (6 bases). V lost 6 bases and J 6 bases, leaving 12 bases between the germline ends. The germline V gene encodes CDR1 LNHDA and CDR2 SQIVND (reference sequence). The CDR3 runs 13 residues. In DNA form, the CDR3 reads TGTGCCAGTAGCCCGCGGGGCTCCAATGAGCAGTTCTTC. Amino acid sequence: CASSPRGSNEQFF.

This clonotype was seen many times. CDR3 sequence (DNA): TGTGCCAGCACCCAGGAGGGGGAAGAGACCCAGTACTTC. It specifies CASTQEGEETQYF. The chain combines TRBV12-3 or TRBV12-4 with TRBJ2-5; tentatively, D is TRBD1 or TRBD2 (6 bases each). This CDR3 region has 13 residues. Trimming cost V 7 bases and J 3 bases, with 12 bases left between them.

This clonotype showed up just a few times. The rearrangement joins TRBV5-4 to TRBJ1-4; tentatively, D is TRBD1 (5 bases). This CDR3 is built from 17 residues. CDR1 SGHNT and CDR2 YYREEE come from the germline V gene (reference sequence). With 4 bases removed from V and 8 bases from J, the gap between germline ends came to 24 bases. The CDR3 region has the DNA TGTGCCAGCAGCCCCGGCGGTTTCGGGGGAGTGAACGAAAAACTGTTTTTT. This translates into CASSPGGFGGVNEKLFF.

The chain links TRBV2 to TRBJ2-7, with D possibly TRBD1 on 6 matching bases. Germline V gene sequence: CDR1 SNHLY, CDR2 FYNNEI. The V end was cut by 5 bases, the J end by 0 bases, with 20 bases between. The CDR3 is made up of 17 amino acids. The CDR3 loop is CASSTPSGQGFSYEQYF. The DNA for the CDR3 is TGTGCCAGCAGTACACCATCGGGGCAGGGGTTCTCCTACGAGCAGTACTTC.